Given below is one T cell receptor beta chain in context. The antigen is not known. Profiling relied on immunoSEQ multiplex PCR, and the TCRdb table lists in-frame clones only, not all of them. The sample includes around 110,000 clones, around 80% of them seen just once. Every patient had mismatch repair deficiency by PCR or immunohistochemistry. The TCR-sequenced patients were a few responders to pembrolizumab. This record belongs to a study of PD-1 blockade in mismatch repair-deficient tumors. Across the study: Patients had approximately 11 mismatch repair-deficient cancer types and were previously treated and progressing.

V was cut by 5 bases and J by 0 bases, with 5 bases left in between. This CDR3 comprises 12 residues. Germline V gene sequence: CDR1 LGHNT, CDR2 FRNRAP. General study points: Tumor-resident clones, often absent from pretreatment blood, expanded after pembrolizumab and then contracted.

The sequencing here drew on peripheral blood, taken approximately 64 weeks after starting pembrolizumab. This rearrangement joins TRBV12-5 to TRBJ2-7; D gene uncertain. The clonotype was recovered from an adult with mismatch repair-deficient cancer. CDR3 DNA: TGTGCTAGTGGTAAGAGCTCCTACGAGCAGTACTTC. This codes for CASGKSSYEQYF.